A selection of T cell receptor beta chains follows, all from one sample in a study of CD8 T cells in ankylosing spondylitis. TCRdb called the 5' RACE reads again in MiXCR, with one record for every CDR3 protein. The sample has about 500,000 distinct CDR3 sequences; approximately 5.3% are singletons. Sequencing was carried out using blood, either unsorted or a sorted T cell fraction (not recorded which). The receptor source for this set is a male donor with ankylosing spondylitis. The CDR3 runs from the conserved cysteine through the conserved F or W. D genes are given only for firm matches. Only some rows state a clone size, as once, few, many or a class for expanded clones.

TRBJ1-2 | many | . | 15 | TRBV6-5 | TGTGCCAGCAGTTTAACCAAGGGGAGGGTCGAGGGCTACACCTTC | CASSLTKGRVEGYTF
TRBJ2-3 | many | . | 12 | TRBV11-1 | TGTGCCAGCAGCAGAAACGCAGATACGCAGTATTTT | CASSRNADTQYF
TRBJ2-7 | few | . | 13 | TRBV9 | TGTGCCAGCAGCGTAGACGTGCTCTACGAGCAGTACTTC | CASSVDVLYEQYF
TRBJ1-1 | many | . | 14 | TRBV7-9 | TGTGCCAGCAGCTTAGTACAGGGTTGGCCTGAAGCTTTCTTT | CASSLVQGWPEAFF
TRBJ2-1 | many | . | 13 | TRBV29-1 | TGCAGTGTCTATGGCACTACCTACAATGAGCAGTTCTTC | CSVYGTTYNEQFF
TRBJ2-2 | few | . | 11 | TRBV2 | TGTGCCGGGAGGAACACCGGGGAGCTGTTTTTT | CAGRNTGELFF
TRBJ2-7 | . | . | 14 | TRBV7-8 | TGTGCCAGCAGCCCCGGGCCAGGGTACTACGAGCAGTACTTC | CASSPGPGYYEQYF
TRBJ2-3 | many | . | 15 | TRBV18 | TGTGCCAGCTCACTCTTCGACATTAGCACAGATACGCAGTATTTT | CASSLFDISTDTQYF
TRBJ1-6 | many | . | 17 | TRBV28 | TGTGCCAGCAGTTTCCAAGGGGGGACAAACTATAATTCACCCCTCCACTTT | CASSFQGGTNYNSPLHF
TRBJ1-5 | many | TRBD1 | 16 | TRBV12-3/TRBV12-4 | TGTGCCAGCAGACCCCGGACAGGGGATAGCAATCAGCCCCAGCATTTT | CASRPRTGDSNQPQHF
TRBJ2-1 | . | . | 16 | TRBV11-2 | TGTGCCAGCAGCTCTACCGGGTCAAATAGATACAATGAGCAGTTCTTC | CASSSTGSNRYNEQFF
TRBJ2-1 | many | TRBD2 | 15 | TRBV20-1 | TGCAGTGCTTCTTCCCCCAAGCGGGGTTACAATGAGCAGTTCTTC | CSASSPKRGYNEQFF
TRBJ2-7 | many | TRBD1 | 14 | TRBV5-1 | TGCGCCAGCAGCGTGACAGGGGGCGGCTACGAGCAGTACTTC | CASSVTGGGYEQYF
TRBJ2-1 | . | . | 14 | TRBV20-1 | TGCAGTGCTAGATGGGGGTCCGCTACAGGCGAGCAGTTCTTC | CSARWGSATGEQFF
TRBJ1-2 | many | . | 15 | TRBV6-1 | TGTGCCAGCAGTAAGCCGGGACTCCCTCGGGATGGCTACACCTTC | CASSKPGLPRDGYTF
TRBJ2-5 | many | . | 12 | TRBV29-1 | TGCAGCTCCCGGGACTACCAAGAGACCCAGTACTTC | CSSRDYQETQYF
TRBJ2-1 | many | . | 13 | TRBV20-1 | TGCAGTGCTAGACAATCGGGCCGGGGAGAGCAGTTCTTC | CSARQSGRGEQFF
TRBJ1-1 | . | TRBD1 | 15 | TRBV18 | TGTGCCAGCTCACCACCGGGACAGGGGCGAACTGAAGCTTTCTTT | CASSPPGQGRTEAFF
TRBJ1-5 | many | . | 15 | TRBV19 | TGTGCCAGTAGTTCCGAGGCGGATCGAAATCAGCCCCAGCATTTT | CASSSEADRNQPQHF
TRBJ1-1 | many | TRBD1 | 16 | TRBV4-2 | TGTGCCAGCAGCCACCCTCCTGGGACAGCGAACACTGAAGCTTTCTTT | CASSHPPGTANTEAFF
TRBJ2-7 | many | . | 16 | TRBV7-2 | TGTGCCAGCAGCCCAAGAGGGGGATCCCTTTCTTCCGAGCAGTACTTC | CASSPRGGSLSSEQYF
TRBJ1-1 | many | . | 17 | TRBV27 | TGTGCCAGCAGTTTATCGAGTAGTATGGGTTGGAACACTGAAGCTTTCTTT | CASSLSSSMGWNTEAFF
TRBJ2-6 | many | . | 15 | TRBV10-2 | TGCGCCAGCAGTGAAGGTAGCGCCGGGGCCAACGTCCTGACTTTC | CASSEGSAGANVLTF
TRBJ2-3 | many | . | 13 | TRBV20-1 | TGCAGTGCTGTTGGGGGGACCACAGATACGCAGTATTTT | CSAVGGTTDTQYF
TRBJ1-1 | few | . | 11 | TRBV5-5 | TGTGCCAGCAGCTCCAGGGGTGGTGCTTTCTTT | CASSSRGGAFF
TRBJ2-3 | many | TRBD1 | 15 | TRBV9 | TGTGCCAGCAGCGACAGGGGGCAAAGCACAGATACGCAGTATTTT | CASSDRGQSTDTQYF
TRBJ1-1 | few | TRBD1 | 14 | TRBV24-1 | TGTGCCACACATCCGGGACAGGGGGCGGCTGAAGCTTTCTTT | CATHPGQGAAEAFF
TRBJ2-2 | many | TRBD2 | 17 | TRBV28 | TGTGCCAGCACACTTGGGGGCCTAGCGGGAGTCACCGGGGAGCTGTTTTTT | CASTLGGLAGVTGELFF
TRBJ2-2 | many | . | 17 | TRBV28 | TGTGCCAGCAGTTTTCCCCCAGGGAGAATGGGCACCGGGGAGCTGTTTTTT | CASSFPPGRMGTGELFF
TRBJ2-1 | . | . | 14 | TRBV3-1 | TGTGCCAGCAGCCACAGGGCAGGTTACAATGAGCAGTTCTTC | CASSHRAGYNEQFF
TRBJ2-4 | . | . | 13 | TRBV7-9 | TGTGCCAGCAGCCCCGGGACAATGGGCATTCAGTACTTC | CASSPGTMGIQYF
TRBJ1-1 | many | . | 14 | TRBV29-1 | TGCAGCGCGAACAGGAACCTTTTGAACACTGAAGCTTTCTTT | CSANRNLLNTEAFF
TRBJ1-2 | many | . | 14 | TRBV20-1 | TGCAGTGCTAGAGACACAGCGGGGGCCTATGGCTACACCTTC | CSARDTAGAYGYTF
TRBJ2-7 | many | TRBD1 | 12 | TRBV10-3 | TGTGCCACCGCGGGACAGGGCTACGAGCAGTACTTC | CATAGQGYEQYF
TRBJ1-5 | few | TRBD1 | 12 | TRBV24-1 | TGTGCCACCAGTAGACAGGGAGAGCCCCAGCATTTT | CATSRQGEPQHF
TRBJ2-7 | many | TRBD1 | 14 | TRBV5-1 | TGCGCCAGCAGCTTGGATCCGACAGGGGGCGAGCAGTACTTC | CASSLDPTGGEQYF
TRBJ1-2 | many | TRBD1 | 14 | TRBV7-2 | TGTGCCAGCAGCCCGGACAGGGGTGGCTATGGCTACACCTTC | CASSPDRGGYGYTF
TRBJ2-1 | many | TRBD1 | 17 | TRBV7-8 | TGTGCCAGCAGCCAGTTACCGGGACAGGGGGCTCAGGGTGAGCAGTTCTTC | CASSQLPGQGAQGEQFF
TRBJ2-7 | many | . | 14 | TRBV10-2 | TGCGCCAGCTCGGTCACGGAGAATACCTACGAGCAGTACTTC | CASSVTENTYEQYF
TRBJ1-2 | many | TRBD1 | 13 | TRBV28 | TGTGCCAGCAGTTTAGGGACAGGGGTCGGCTACACCTTC | CASSLGTGVGYTF
TRBJ2-6 | . | . | 16 | TRBV5-1 | TGCGCCAGCAGCTTGGAGCTGGGGGCTGGGGCCAACGTCCTGACTTTC | CASSLELGAGANVLTF
TRBJ1-5 | many | . | 18 | TRBV20-1 | TGCAGTGCCCTACAACCCATTGAGGTCGAGATGGGCAATCAGCCCCAGCATTTT | CSALQPIEVEMGNQPQHF
TRBJ1-2 | many | . | 12 | TRBV6-2/TRBV6-3 | TGTGCCAGCCTCAAACTCGGGTATGGCTACACCTTC | CASLKLGYGYTF
TRBJ1-1 | many | TRBD1 | 13 | TRBV9 | TGTGCCAGCAGCGCGGGACAGGGGACTGAAGCTTTCTTT | CASSAGQGTEAFF
TRBJ1-6 | many | . | 17 | TRBV20-1 | TGCAGTGCTCGAACAGCCCAGGGGAGCTCCTATAATTCACCCCTCCACTTT | CSARTAQGSSYNSPLHF
TRBJ2-1 | many | . | 16 | TRBV6-4 | TGTGCCAGCAGTTTCCACCCGGAACCGGGTATCAATGAGCAGTTCTTC | CASSFHPEPGINEQFF
TRBJ2-7 | many | . | 15 | TRBV4-3 | TGCGCCAGCAGTCCGAGACGGGGGGCCTCCTACGAGCAGTACTTC | CASSPRRGASYEQYF
TRBJ1-1 | . | . | 14 | TRBV3-1 | TGTGCCAGCAGCCCCCTAGGTGGGCTGGCTGAAGCTTTCTTT | CASSPLGGLAEAFF
TRBJ2-7 | many | TRBD1 | 16 | TRBV15 | TGTGCCACCAGCAGCCTTACAGGGGGCGCGCATTACGAGCAGTACTTC | CATSSLTGGAHYEQYF
TRBJ1-2 | many | . | 17 | TRBV7-9 | TGTGCCAGCAGCTCAAAGTCGGGACGGGACTTTCACTATGGCTACACCTTC | CASSSKSGRDFHYGYTF
TRBJ1-3 | many | . | 15 | TRBV5-1 | TGCGCCAGCAGCTTGCTCCAGGGCAGTGGAAACACCATATATTTT | CASSLLQGSGNTIYF
TRBJ2-4 | . | . | 14 | TRBV7-9 | TGTGCCAGCAGCTTACAGGGCTCCCAAAACATTCAGTACTTC | CASSLQGSQNIQYF
TRBJ2-5 | many | . | 15 | TRBV13 | TGTGCCAGCAGACCGAGCGGAGCCCTCCAAGAGACCCAGTACTTC | CASRPSGALQETQYF
TRBJ1-5 | . | TRBD1 | 14 | TRBV27 | TGTGCCAGCAGAGAACAGGGGGGCAATCAGCCCCAGCATTTT | CASREQGGNQPQHF